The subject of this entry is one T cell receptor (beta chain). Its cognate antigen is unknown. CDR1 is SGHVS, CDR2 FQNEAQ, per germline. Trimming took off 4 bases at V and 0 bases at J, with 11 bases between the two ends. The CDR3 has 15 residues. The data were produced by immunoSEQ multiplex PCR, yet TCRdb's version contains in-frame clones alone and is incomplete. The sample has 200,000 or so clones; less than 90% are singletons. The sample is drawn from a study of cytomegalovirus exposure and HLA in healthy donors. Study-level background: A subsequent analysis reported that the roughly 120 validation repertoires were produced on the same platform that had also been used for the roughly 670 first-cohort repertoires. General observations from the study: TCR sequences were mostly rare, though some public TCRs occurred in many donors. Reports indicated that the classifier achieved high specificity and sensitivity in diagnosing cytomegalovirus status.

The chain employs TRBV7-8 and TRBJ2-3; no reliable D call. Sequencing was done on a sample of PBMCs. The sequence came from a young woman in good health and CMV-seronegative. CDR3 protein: CASSSAEQSTDTQYF. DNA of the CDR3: TGTGCCAGCAGCTCCGCGGAGCAAAGCACAGATACGCAGTATTTT.